A selection of T cell receptor beta chains follows, all from one sample in a study of Graves' ophthalmopathy and Graves' hyperthyroidism. TCRdb reanalysed the multiplex PCR reads using MiXCR and keeps one entry per CDR3 protein. There are some 350,000 distinct CDR3 sequences in the sample; 17% occur only once, and 2% to 3% lies in the top ten. Source material: peripheral blood. The receptors originated from an adult woman with stable Graves' hyperthyroidism. Both conserved end residues are part of each CDR3. The order of the fields is J gene, clone size, V gene, D gene, CDR3 protein, CDR3 DNA. D genes are given only for firm matches. Not all rows give a size; the values are once, few, many and, for expanded clones, a class.

J gene: TRBJ2-5
clone size: many
V gene: TRBV3-1
D gene: NA
CDR3 protein: CASSQDNDSGAQETQYF
CDR3 DNA: TGTGCCAGCAGCCAAGATAATGATAGCGGAGCTCAAGAGACCCAGTACTTC

J gene: TRBJ2-7
clone size: many
V gene: TRBV6-2/TRBV6-3
D gene: TRBD2
CDR3 protein: CASSYGLGNYEQYF
CDR3 DNA: TGTGCCAGCAGTTACGGACTAGGGAACTACGAGCAGTACTTC

J gene: TRBJ2-5
clone size: many
V gene: TRBV12-5
D gene: TRBD2
CDR3 protein: CASGAGLVGPYF
CDR3 DNA: TGTGCTAGTGGTGCCGGACTAGTTGGGCCGTACTTC

J gene: TRBJ1-5
clone size: many
V gene: TRBV28
D gene: NA
CDR3 protein: CASSTGQSNQPQHF
CDR3 DNA: TGTGCCAGCAGTACCGGACAGTCCAATCAGCCCCAGCATTTT

J gene: TRBJ2-6
clone size: NA
V gene: TRBV30
D gene: TRBD1
CDR3 protein: CAWSPRDRAFVSGANVLTF
CDR3 DNA: TGTGCCTGGAGTCCCCGAGACAGGGCCTTCGTATCTGGGGCCAACGTCCTGACTTTC

J gene: TRBJ2-2
clone size: many
V gene: TRBV12-3/TRBV12-4
D gene: NA
CDR3 protein: CATAASGTLSGELFF
CDR3 DNA: TGTGCCACCGCGGCCTCCGGGACACTCTCCGGGGAGCTGTTTTTT

J gene: TRBJ2-7
clone size: many
V gene: TRBV28
D gene: TRBD1
CDR3 protein: CASSTTQYRGSELF
CDR3 DNA: TGTGCCAGCAGCACCACCCAATACAGGGGCTCGGAACTTTTC

J gene: TRBJ2-7
clone size: many
V gene: TRBV12-5
D gene: TRBD2
CDR3 protein: CASGLAGGFHEQYF
CDR3 DNA: TGTGCTAGTGGTTTAGCGGGAGGTTTTCACGAGCAGTACTTC

J gene: TRBJ1-2
clone size: many
V gene: TRBV6-2/TRBV6-3
D gene: NA
CDR3 protein: CASSYRQRYGYTF
CDR3 DNA: TGTGCCAGCAGTTACCGACAGCGCTATGGCTACACCTTC

J gene: TRBJ1-5
clone size: NA
V gene: TRBV6-1
D gene: NA
CDR3 protein: CASSEASGTAAFNQPQHF
CDR3 DNA: TGTGCCAGCAGTGAAGCTTCCGGGACCGCTGCCTTCAATCAGCCCCAGCATTTT

J gene: TRBJ2-3
clone size: many
V gene: TRBV6-1
D gene: TRBD2
CDR3 protein: CASSRLAGGPDTQYF
CDR3 DNA: TGTGCCAGCAGCCGCCTAGCGGGAGGTCCGGATACGCAGTATTTT

J gene: TRBJ1-3
clone size: many
V gene: TRBV28
D gene: NA
CDR3 protein: CASNPIAGGFSGNTIYF
CDR3 DNA: TGTGCCAGCAACCCGATCGCCGGAGGCTTCTCTGGAAACACCATATATTTT

J gene: TRBJ2-4
clone size: NA
V gene: TRBV30
D gene: NA
CDR3 protein: CAWTRHGGLAKNIQYF
CDR3 DNA: TGTGCCTGGACCCGCCACGGGGGGCTAGCCAAAAACATTCAGTACTTC

J gene: TRBJ2-1
clone size: few
V gene: TRBV11-2
D gene: NA
CDR3 protein: CASSLPRGGGAMDEQFF
CDR3 DNA: TGTGCCAGCAGCTTACCCCGTGGTGGGGGCGCCATGGATGAGCAGTTCTTC

J gene: TRBJ2-7
clone size: NA
V gene: TRBV7-2
D gene: TRBD2
CDR3 protein: CASSRPAASGSYEQYF
CDR3 DNA: TGTGCCAGCAGCCGCCCGGCAGCTAGCGGGAGCTACGAGCAGTACTTC

J gene: TRBJ1-1
clone size: many
V gene: TRBV11-2
D gene: NA
CDR3 protein: CASSLLGPEAFF
CDR3 DNA: TGTGCCAGCAGCTTATTGGGCCCAGAAGCTTTCTTT

J gene: TRBJ1-6
clone size: many
V gene: TRBV5-5
D gene: NA
CDR3 protein: CASTPTPTNNSPLHF
CDR3 DNA: TGTGCCAGCACTCCAACCCCTACTAATAATTCACCCCTCCACTTT

J gene: TRBJ2-5
clone size: many
V gene: TRBV29-1
D gene: NA
CDR3 protein: CSVEGSQGSETQYF
CDR3 DNA: TGCAGCGTTGAAGGATCACAGGGCTCGGAGACCCAGTACTTC

J gene: TRBJ1-6
clone size: many
V gene: TRBV20-1
D gene: NA
CDR3 protein: CSAGGQYNSPLHF
CDR3 DNA: TGCAGTGCTGGGGGGCAATATAATTCACCCCTCCACTTT

J gene: TRBJ2-5
clone size: many
V gene: TRBV20-1
D gene: TRBD2
CDR3 protein: CSAYTSGRRKTQYF
CDR3 DNA: TGCAGTGCATATACTAGCGGGAGGCGGAAGACCCAGTACTTC

J gene: TRBJ1-5
clone size: many
V gene: TRBV7-2
D gene: NA
CDR3 protein: CASSLVKGVGQPQHF
CDR3 DNA: TGTGCCAGCAGCTTAGTTAAGGGGGTGGGTCAGCCCCAGCATTTT

J gene: TRBJ2-7
clone size: few
V gene: TRBV7-9
D gene: TRBD1
CDR3 protein: CASSFGQGSYEQYF
CDR3 DNA: TGTGCCAGCAGCTTCGGACAGGGCTCCTACGAGCAGTACTTC

J gene: TRBJ1-1
clone size: many
V gene: TRBV4-1
D gene: NA
CDR3 protein: CASSPPLRGNTEAFF
CDR3 DNA: TGCGCCAGCAGCCCCCCTTTGCGGGGGAACACTGAAGCTTTCTTT

J gene: TRBJ2-1
clone size: NA
V gene: TRBV29-1
D gene: NA
CDR3 protein: CSVDLYEQFF
CDR3 DNA: TGCAGCGTTGATTTGTATGAGCAGTTCTTC

J gene: TRBJ2-5
clone size: many
V gene: TRBV6-1
D gene: TRBD2
CDR3 protein: CASSELWEGWETQYF
CDR3 DNA: TGTGCCAGCAGTGAACTCTGGGAGGGCTGGGAGACCCAGTACTTC

J gene: TRBJ1-2
clone size: many
V gene: TRBV28
D gene: NA
CDR3 protein: CASRRQAPPRGYTF
CDR3 DNA: TGTGCCAGCAGGAGACAGGCCCCTCCTAGGGGCTACACCTTC

J gene: TRBJ2-7
clone size: NA
V gene: TRBV7-8
D gene: NA
CDR3 protein: CASSRRGLYEQYF
CDR3 DNA: TGTGCCAGCAGCCGGAGGGGACTCTACGAGCAGTACTTC

J gene: TRBJ2-7
clone size: many
V gene: TRBV28
D gene: TRBD1
CDR3 protein: CASSFRTGGEQYF
CDR3 DNA: TGTGCCAGCAGTTTCCGGACAGGGGGGGAGCAGTACTTC

J gene: TRBJ1-1
clone size: few
V gene: TRBV4-3
D gene: TRBD1
CDR3 protein: CASSQDLYRGGNTEAFF
CDR3 DNA: TGCGCCAGCAGCCAAGACCTCTACAGGGGCGGTAACACTGAAGCTTTCTTT

J gene: TRBJ1-2
clone size: few
V gene: TRBV18
D gene: NA
CDR3 protein: CASSPGESGGYTF
CDR3 DNA: TGTGCCAGCTCACCAGGCGAGTCGGGCGGCTACACCTTC

J gene: TRBJ2-5
clone size: NA
V gene: TRBV6-2/TRBV6-3
D gene: NA
CDR3 protein: CASSYLQLQETQYF
CDR3 DNA: TGTGCCAGCAGTTACCTGCAGCTTCAAGAGACCCAGTACTTC

J gene: TRBJ1-6
clone size: many
V gene: TRBV19
D gene: NA
CDR3 protein: CASSPRNVKNSPLHF
CDR3 DNA: TGTGCCAGTAGTCCCCGGAATGTCAAGAATTCACCCCTCCACTTT